This record concerns one T cell receptor beta chain sequence. Its antigen is not known. The study used samples holding about 1-10 million cryopreserved PBMC before DNA extraction. Running of the v3.0 immunoSEQ assay took place at survey level. Researchers set sequencing to target roughly 40,000-50,000 T-cell genomes per sample. Clones were read by immunoSEQ multiplex PCR, and TCRdb kept only the in-frame ones, dropping some. The sample lists 20,000 or so clones, roughly 86% occurring once. The data belong to a study of long-term antiretroviral therapy in people with HIV. Study-wide points: Unavailable data included ART adherence, viral resistance and therapy changes (switches in treatment). Comparison with controls showed narrower CDR3 length ranges in HIV repertoires.

V lost 6 bases to trimming and J lost 7 bases; unmatched junction nucleotides: 10. The CDR3 contains 14 residues. Germline V gene sequence: CDR1 MDHEN, CDR2 SYDVKM. The starting material was unsorted PBMCs, obtained 0.5 years after starting antiretroviral therapy. The source is a man aged 40-49 years with HIV. The chain employs TRBV28 and TRBJ1-2; 8 bases agree with TRBD1. The CDR3 spells CASSLSGQATGYTF. In DNA, the CDR3 is TGTGCCAGCAGCCTATCGGGACAGGCGACTGGCTACACCTTC.